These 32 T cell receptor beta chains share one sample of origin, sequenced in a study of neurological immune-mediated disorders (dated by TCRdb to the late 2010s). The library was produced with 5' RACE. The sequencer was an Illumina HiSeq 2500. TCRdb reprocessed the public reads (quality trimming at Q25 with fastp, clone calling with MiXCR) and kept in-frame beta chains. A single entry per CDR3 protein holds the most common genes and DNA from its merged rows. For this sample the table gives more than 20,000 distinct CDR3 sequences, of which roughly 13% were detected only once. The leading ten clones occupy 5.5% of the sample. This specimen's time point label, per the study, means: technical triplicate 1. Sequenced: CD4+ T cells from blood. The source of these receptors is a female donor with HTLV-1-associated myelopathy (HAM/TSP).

CDR3 sequence (DNA): TGTGCCAGCAGACCACAGGGGTTGGGTTTCGATGAGCAGTTCTTC. It yields the protein CASRPQGLGFDEQFF. The J gene is TRBJ2-1, the V gene TRBV11-3; 7 bases are shared with TRBD1. Germline V CDR1 and CDR2: SGHNT, YENEEA. The CDR3 covers 15 residues. V shed 6 bases and J 8 bases; nucleotides not matched to a gene: 13.

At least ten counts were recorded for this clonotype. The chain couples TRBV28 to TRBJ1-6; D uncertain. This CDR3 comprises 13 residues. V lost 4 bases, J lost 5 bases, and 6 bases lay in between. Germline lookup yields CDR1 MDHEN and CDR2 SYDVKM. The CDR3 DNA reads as TGTGCCAGCAGTTGGACGGATAATTCACCCCTCCACTTT. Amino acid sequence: CASSWTDNSPLHF.

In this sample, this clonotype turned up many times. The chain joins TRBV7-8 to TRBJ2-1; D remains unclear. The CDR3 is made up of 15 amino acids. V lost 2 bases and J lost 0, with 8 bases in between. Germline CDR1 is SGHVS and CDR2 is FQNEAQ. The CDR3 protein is CASSLRRSSYNEQFF. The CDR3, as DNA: TGTGCCAGCAGCTTACGGCGGAGCTCCTACAATGAGCAGTTCTTC.

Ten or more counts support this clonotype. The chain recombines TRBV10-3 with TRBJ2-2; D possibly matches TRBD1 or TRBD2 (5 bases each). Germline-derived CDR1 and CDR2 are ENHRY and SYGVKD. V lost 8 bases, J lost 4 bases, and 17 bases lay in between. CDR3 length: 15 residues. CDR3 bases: TGTGCCATCCGGGACCTTGGGTTCGGCACCGGGGAGCTGTTTTTT. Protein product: CAIRDLGFGTGELFF.

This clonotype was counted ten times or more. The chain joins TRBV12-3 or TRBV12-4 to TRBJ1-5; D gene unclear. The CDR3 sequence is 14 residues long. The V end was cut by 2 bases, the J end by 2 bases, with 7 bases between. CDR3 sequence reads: CASSLRGGNQPQHF. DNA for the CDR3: TGTGCCAGCAGTTTACGAGGAGGCAATCAGCCCCAGCATTTT.

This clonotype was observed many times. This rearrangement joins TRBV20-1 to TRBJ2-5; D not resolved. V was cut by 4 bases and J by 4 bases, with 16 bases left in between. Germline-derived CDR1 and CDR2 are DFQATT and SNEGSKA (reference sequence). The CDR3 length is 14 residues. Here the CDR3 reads CSAIDGRAGETQYF. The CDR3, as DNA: TGCAGTGCTATCGACGGACGGGCAGGAGAGACCCAGTACTTC.

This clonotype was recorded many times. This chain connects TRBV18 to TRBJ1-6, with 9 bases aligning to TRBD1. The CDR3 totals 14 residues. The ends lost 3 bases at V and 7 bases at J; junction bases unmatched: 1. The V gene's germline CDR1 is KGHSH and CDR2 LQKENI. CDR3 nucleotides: TGTGCCAGCTCACCGGACAGGGGAAATTCACCCCTCCACTTT. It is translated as CASSPDRGNSPLHF.

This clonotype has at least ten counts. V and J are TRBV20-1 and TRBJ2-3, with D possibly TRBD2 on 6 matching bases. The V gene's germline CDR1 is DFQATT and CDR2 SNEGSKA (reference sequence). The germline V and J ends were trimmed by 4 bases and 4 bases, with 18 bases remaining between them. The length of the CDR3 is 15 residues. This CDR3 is CSATRRLVSPDTQYF. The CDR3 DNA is TGCAGTGCTACTAGGCGACTAGTAAGCCCAGATACGCAGTATTTT.

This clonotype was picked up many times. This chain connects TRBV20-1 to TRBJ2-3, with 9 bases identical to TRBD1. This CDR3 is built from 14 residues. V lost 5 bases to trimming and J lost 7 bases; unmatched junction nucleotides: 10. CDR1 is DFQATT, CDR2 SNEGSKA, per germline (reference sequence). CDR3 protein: CSAGPGQGLNTQYF. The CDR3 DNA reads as TGCAGTGCTGGACCGGGACAGGGATTGAATACGCAGTATTTT.

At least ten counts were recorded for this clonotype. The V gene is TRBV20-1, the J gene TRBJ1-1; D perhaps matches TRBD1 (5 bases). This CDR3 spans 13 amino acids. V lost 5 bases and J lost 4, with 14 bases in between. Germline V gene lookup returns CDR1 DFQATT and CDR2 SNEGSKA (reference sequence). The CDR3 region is CSAQTRGGTEAFF. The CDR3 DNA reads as TGCAGTGCTCAGACTAGGGGAGGCACTGAAGCTTTCTTT.

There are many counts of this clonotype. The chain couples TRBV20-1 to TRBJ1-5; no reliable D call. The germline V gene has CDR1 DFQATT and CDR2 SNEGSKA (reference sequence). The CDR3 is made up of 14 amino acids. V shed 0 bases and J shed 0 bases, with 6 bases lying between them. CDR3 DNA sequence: TGCAGTGCTAGAGACGGTAATAGCAATCAGCCCCAGCATTTT. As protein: CSARDGNSNQPQHF.

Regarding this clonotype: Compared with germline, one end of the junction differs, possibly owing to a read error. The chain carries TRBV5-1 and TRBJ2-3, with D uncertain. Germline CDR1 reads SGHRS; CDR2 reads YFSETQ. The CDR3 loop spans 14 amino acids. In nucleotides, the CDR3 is TGCGCCAGTAGCTTGCAGTCAACCCCAGATACGCAGTATTTT. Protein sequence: CASSLQSTPDTQYF.

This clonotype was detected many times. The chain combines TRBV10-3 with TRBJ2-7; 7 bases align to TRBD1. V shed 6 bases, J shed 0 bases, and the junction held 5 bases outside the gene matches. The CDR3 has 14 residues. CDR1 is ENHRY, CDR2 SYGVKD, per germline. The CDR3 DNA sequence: TGTGCCATCAGCAAGGACAGGTTCTCCTACGAGCAGTACTTC. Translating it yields CAISKDRFSYEQYF.

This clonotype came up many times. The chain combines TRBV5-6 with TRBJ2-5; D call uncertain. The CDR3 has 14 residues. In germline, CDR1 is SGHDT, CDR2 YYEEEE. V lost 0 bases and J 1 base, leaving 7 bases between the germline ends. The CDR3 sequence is CASSLGLSQETQYF. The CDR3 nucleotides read TGTGCCAGCAGCTTGGGGCTTAGCCAAGAGACCCAGTACTTC.

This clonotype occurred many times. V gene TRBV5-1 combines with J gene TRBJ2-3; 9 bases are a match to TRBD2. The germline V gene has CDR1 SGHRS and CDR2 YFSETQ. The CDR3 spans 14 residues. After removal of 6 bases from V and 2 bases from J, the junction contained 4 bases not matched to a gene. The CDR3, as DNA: TGCGCCAGCAAAGAGCGGGGGGACACAGATACGCAGTATTTT. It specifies CASKERGDTDTQYF.

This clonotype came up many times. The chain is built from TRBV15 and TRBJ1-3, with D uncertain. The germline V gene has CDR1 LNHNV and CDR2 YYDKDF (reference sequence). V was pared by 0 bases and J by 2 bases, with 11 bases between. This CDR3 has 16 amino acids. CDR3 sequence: CATSRDKGRTGNTIYF. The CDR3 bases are TGTGCCACCAGCAGAGATAAGGGAAGAACTGGAAACACCATATATTTT.

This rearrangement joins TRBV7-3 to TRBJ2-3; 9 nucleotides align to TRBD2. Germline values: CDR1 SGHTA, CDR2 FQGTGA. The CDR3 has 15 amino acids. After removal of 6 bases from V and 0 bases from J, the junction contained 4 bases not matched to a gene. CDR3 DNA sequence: TGTGCCAGCAGAGAGACTAGCGGTAGCACAGATACGCAGTATTTT. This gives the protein CASRETSGSTDTQYF.

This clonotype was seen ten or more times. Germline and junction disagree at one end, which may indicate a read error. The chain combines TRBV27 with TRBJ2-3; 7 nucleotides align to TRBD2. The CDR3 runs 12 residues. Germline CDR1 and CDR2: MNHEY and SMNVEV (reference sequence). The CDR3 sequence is CASRTSIDTQYF. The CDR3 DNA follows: TGTGCCAGCAGGACTAGCATAGATACGCAGTATTTT.

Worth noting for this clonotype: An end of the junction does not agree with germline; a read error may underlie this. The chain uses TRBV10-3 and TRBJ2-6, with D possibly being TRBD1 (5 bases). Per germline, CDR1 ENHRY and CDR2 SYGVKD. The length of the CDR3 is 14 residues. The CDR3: CAISSRAGSNVLTF. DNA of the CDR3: TGTGCCATTAGCAGCAGGGCTGGGTCCAACGTCCTGACTTTC.

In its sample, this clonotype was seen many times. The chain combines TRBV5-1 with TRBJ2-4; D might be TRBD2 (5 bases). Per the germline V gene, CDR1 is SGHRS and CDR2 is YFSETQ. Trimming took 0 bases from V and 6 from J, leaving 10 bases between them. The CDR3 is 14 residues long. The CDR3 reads CASSLGGLPNIQYF. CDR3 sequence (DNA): TGCGCCAGCAGCTTGGGTGGACTTCCAAACATTCAGTACTTC.

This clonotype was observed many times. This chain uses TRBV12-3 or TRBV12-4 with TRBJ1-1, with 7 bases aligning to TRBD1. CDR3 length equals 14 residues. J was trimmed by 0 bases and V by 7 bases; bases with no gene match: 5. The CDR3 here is CASKPGQMNTEAFF. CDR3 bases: TGTGCCAGCAAGCCGGGACAGATGAACACTGAAGCTTTCTTT.

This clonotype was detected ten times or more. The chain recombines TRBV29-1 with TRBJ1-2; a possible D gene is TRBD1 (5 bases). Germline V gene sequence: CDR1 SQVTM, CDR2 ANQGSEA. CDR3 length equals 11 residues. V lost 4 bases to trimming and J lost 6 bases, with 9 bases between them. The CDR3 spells CSVGGADGYTF. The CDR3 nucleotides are TGCAGCGTTGGTGGGGCAGATGGCTACACCTTC.

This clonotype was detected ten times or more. The CDR3 bases are TGCGCCAGCAGCCCCGGCCAGGGCCACTATGGCTACACCTTC. Translation: CASSPGQGHYGYTF. The chain has TRBV5-1 and TRBJ1-2; TRBD1 might be the D (5 bases). The CDR3 is 14 amino acids. CDR1 is SGHRS, CDR2 YFSETQ, per germline. Trimming stripped 4 bases from V and 3 bases from J, with 13 bases between. Combining the CDR3 with reference TRBV5-1 and TRBJ1-2 gives the whole variable domain KAGVTQTPRYLIKTRGQQVTLSCSPISGHRSVSWYQQTPGQGLQFLFEYFSETQRNKGNFPGRFSGRQFSNSRSEMNVSTLELGDSALYLCASSPGQGHYGYTFGSGTRLTVV.

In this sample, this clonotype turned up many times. The chain's CDR3 is CASSRQGLGFNTGELFF. CDR3 nucleotides: TGTGCCAGCAGTCGACAGGGATTGGGTTTCAACACCGGGGAGCTGTTTTTT. This rearrangement joins TRBV5-5 to TRBJ2-2; 7 bases align to TRBD1. The CDR3 covers 17 residues. Germline loops: CDR1 SGHKS, CDR2 YYEKEE (reference sequence). V gave up 5 bases and J gave up 2 bases; unmatched junction bases: 12.

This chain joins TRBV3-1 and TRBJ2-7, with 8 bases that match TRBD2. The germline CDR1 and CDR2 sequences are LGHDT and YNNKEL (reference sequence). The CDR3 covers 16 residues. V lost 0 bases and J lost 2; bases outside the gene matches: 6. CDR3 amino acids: CASSQEALAETYEQYF. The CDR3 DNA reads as TGTGCCAGCAGCCAAGAAGCACTAGCGGAAACCTACGAGCAGTACTTC.

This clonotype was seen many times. As DNA, the CDR3 is TGTGCCAGCAGCTTAGTAGGTTCGCGGGGGGCCGCTGAGACCCAGTACTTC. Amino acid sequence: CASSLVGSRGAAETQYF. The V call is TRBV7-8, the J call TRBJ2-5; TRBD2 agrees at 8 bases. V gave up 1 base and J gave up 5 bases; unmatched junction bases: 12. Germline CDR1 SGHVS, CDR2 FQNEAQ. The CDR3 contains 17 residues. The full variable domain, completed using reference TRBV7-8 and TRBJ2-5, is GAGVSQSPRYKVAKRGQDVALRCDPISGHVSLFWYQQALGQGPEFLTYFQNEAQLDKSGLPSDRFFAERPEGSVSTLKIQRTQQEDSAVYLCASSLVGSRGAAETQYFGPGTRLLVL.

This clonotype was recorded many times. This CDR3 reads CASTFQSRALEAFF. CDR3 nucleotide sequence: TGTGCCAGCACATTCCAGTCCAGGGCTCTTGAAGCTTTCTTT. The chain carries TRBV6-1 and TRBJ1-1; D is possibly TRBD1 (5 bases). The CDR3 totals 14 residues. V was pared by 7 bases and J by 7 bases, with 19 bases between. Germline CDR1 is MNHNS and CDR2 is SASEGT.

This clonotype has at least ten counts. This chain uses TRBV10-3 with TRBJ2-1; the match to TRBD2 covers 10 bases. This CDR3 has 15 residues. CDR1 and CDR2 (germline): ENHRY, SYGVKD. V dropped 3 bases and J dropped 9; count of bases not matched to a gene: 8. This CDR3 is CAISESGGGGAEQFF. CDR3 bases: TGTGCCATCAGTGAAAGCGGGGGGGGCGGGGCTGAGCAGTTCTTC.

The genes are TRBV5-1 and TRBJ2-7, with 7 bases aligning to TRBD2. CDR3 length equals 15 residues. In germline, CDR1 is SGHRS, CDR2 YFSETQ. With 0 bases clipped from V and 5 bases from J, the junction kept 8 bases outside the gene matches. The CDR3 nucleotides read TGCGCCAGCAGCTTGGCGTCCCTAGGGAGGGACGAGCAGTACTTC. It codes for CASSLASLGRDEQYF.

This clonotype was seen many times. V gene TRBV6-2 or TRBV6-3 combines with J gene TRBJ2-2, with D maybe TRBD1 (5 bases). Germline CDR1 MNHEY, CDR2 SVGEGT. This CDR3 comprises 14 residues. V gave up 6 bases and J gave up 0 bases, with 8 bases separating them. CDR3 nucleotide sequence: TGTGCCAGCAGCGTACAGGCGAACACCGGGGAGCTGTTTTTT. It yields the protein CASSVQANTGELFF.

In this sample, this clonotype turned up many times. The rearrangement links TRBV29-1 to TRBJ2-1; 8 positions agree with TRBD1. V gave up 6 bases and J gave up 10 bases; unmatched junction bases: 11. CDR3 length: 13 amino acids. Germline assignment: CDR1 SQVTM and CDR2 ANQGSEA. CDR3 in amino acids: CSVGYGTGFEQFF. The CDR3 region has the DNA TGCAGCGTGGGTTACGGGACAGGCTTCGAGCAGTTCTTC.

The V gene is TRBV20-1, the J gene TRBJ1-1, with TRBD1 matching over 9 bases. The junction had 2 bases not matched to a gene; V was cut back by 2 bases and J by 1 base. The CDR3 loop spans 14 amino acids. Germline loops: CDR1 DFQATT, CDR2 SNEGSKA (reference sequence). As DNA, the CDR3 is TGCAGTGCTAGATTGGACAGGGGGAACACTGAAGCTTTCTTT. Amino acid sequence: CSARLDRGNTEAFF.